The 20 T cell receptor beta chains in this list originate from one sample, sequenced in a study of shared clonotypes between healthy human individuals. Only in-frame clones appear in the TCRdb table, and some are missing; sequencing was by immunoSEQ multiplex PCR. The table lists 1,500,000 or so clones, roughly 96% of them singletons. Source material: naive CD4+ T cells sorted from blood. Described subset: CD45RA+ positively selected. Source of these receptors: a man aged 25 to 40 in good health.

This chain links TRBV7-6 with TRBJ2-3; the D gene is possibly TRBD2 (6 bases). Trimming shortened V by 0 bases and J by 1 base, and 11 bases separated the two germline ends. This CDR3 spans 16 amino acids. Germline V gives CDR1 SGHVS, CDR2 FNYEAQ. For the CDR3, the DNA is TGTGCCAGCAGCTTAGCGTTTCCGGGGGGCACAGATACGCAGTATTTT. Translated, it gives CASSLAFPGGTDTQYF.

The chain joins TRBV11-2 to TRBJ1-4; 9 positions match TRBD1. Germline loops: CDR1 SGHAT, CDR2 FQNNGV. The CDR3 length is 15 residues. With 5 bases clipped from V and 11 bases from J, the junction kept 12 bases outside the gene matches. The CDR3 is CASSRLGQGPGKLFF. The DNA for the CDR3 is TGTGCCAGCAGCCGACTCGGACAGGGGCCAGGGAAACTGTTTTTT.

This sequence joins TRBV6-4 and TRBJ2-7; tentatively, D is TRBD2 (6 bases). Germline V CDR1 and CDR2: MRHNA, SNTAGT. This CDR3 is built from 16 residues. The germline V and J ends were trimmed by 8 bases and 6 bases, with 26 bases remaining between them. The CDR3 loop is CASAWGVGRTPCEQYF. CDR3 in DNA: TGTGCCAGCGCGTGGGGTGTAGGGAGGACACCTTGCGAGCAGTACTTC.

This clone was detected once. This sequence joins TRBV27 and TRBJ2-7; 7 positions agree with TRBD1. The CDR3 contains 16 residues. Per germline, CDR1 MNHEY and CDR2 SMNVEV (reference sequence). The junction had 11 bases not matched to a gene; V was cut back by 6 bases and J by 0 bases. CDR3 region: CASSRWTGDSSYEQYF. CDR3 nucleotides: TGTGCCAGCAGCCGTTGGACAGGCGACAGCTCCTACGAGCAGTACTTC.

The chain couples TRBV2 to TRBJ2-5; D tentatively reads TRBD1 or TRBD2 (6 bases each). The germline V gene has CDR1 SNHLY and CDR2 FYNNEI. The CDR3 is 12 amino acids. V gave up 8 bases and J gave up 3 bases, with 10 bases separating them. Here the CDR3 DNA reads TGTGCCAGCGGGGGCGGGAAAGAGACCCAGTACTTC. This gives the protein CASGGGKETQYF.

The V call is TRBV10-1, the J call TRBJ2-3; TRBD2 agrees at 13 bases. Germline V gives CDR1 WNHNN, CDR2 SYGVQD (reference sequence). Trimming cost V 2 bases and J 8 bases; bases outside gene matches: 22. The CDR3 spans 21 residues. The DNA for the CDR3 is TGCGCCAGCAGTGAGGCTTATTGGGGACTAGCGGGACCCCGCAGCGTGGTTACGCAGTATTTT. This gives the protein CASSEAYWGLAGPRSVVTQYF.

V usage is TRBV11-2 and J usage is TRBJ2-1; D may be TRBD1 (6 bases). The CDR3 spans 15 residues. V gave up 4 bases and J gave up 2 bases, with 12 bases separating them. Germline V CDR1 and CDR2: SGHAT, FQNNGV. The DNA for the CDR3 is TGTGCCAGCAGCTCCTCGACAGGACCCTACAATGAGCAGTTCTTC. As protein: CASSSSTGPYNEQFF. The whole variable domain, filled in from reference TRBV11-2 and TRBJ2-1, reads EAGVAQSPRYKIIEKRQSVAFWCNPISGHATLYWYQQILGQGPKLLIQFQNNGVVDDSQLPKDRFSAERLKGVDSTLKIQPAKLEDSAVYLCASSSSTGPYNEQFFGPGTRLTVL.

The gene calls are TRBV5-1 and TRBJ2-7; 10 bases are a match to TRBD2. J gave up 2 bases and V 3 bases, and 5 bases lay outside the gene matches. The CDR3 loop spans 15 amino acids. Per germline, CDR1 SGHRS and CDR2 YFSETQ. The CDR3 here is CASSSKGTSAYEQYF. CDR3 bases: TGCGCCAGCAGCTCGAAGGGGACTAGCGCCTACGAGCAGTACTTC.

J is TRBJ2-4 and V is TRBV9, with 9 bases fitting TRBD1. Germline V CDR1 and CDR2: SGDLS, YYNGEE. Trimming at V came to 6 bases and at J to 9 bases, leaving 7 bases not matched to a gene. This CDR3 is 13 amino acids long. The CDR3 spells CASNDRGEGIQYF. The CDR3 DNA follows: TGTGCCAGCAATGACAGGGGGGAAGGCATTCAGTACTTC. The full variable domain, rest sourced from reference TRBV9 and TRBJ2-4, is DSGVTQTPKHLITATGQRVTLRCSPRSGDLSVYWYQQSLDQGLQFLIQYYNGEERAKGNILERFSAQQFPDLHSELNLSSLELGDSALYFCASNDRGEGIQYFGAGTRLSVL.

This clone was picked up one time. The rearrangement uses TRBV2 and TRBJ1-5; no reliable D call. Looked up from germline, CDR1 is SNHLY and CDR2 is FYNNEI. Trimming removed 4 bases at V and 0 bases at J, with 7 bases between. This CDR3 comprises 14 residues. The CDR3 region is CASSAEFSNQPQHF. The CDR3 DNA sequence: TGTGCCAGCAGTGCGGAGTTTAGCAATCAGCCCCAGCATTTT. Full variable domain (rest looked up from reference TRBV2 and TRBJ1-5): EPEVTQTPSHQVTQMGQEVILRCVPISNHLYFYWYRQILGQKVEFLVSFYNNEISEKSEIFDDQFSVERPDGSNFTLKIRSTKLEDSAMYFCASSAEFSNQPQHFGDGTRLSIL.

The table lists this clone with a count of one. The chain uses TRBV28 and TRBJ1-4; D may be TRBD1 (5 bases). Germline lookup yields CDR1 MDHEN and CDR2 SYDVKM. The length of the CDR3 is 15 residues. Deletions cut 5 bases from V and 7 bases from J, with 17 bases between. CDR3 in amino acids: CASSERPGTGEKLFF. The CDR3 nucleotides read TGTGCCAGCAGTGAGAGACCCGGGACGGGTGAAAAACTGTTTTTT.

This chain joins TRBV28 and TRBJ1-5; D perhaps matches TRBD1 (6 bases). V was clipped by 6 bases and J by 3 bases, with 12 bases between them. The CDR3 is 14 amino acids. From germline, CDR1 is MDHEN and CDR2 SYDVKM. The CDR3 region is CASRGGGINQPQHF. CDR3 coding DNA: TGTGCCAGCAGGGGGGGCGGGATCAATCAGCCCCAGCATTTT. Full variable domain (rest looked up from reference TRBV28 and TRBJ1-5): DVKVTQSSRYLVKRTGEKVFLECVQDMDHENMFWYRQDPGLGLRLIYFSYDVKMKEKGDIPEGYSVSREKKERFSLILESASTNQTSMYLCASRGGGINQPQHFGDGTRLSIL.

This chain's CDR3 is CASSLLGSQSNEQFF. DNA for the CDR3: TGTGCCAGCAGTTTGTTAGGTTCCCAATCCAATGAGCAGTTCTTC. The V and J genes are TRBV28 and TRBJ2-1; unclear D gene. V was cut by 3 bases and J by 6 bases, with 15 bases left in between. The CDR3 extends over 15 amino acids. Germline-derived CDR1 and CDR2 are MDHEN and SYDVKM.

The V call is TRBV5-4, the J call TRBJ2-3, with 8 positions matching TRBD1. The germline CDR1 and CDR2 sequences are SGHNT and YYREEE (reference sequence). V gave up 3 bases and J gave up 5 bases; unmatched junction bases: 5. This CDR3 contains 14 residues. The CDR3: CASSSPGTGDTQYF. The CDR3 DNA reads TGTGCCAGCAGCTCCCCGGGGACAGGAGATACGCAGTATTTT.

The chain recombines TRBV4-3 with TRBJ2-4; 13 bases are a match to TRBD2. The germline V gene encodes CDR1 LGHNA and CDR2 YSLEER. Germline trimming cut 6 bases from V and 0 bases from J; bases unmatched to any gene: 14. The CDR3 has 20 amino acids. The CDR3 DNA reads TGCGCCAGCAGTATTTTACCAGGACTAGCGGGAGAATTAGCCAAAAACATTCAGTACTTC. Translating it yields CASSILPGLAGELAKNIQYF.

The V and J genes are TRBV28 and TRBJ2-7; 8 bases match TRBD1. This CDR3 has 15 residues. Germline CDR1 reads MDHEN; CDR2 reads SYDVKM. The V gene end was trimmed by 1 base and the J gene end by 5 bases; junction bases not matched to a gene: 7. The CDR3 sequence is CASSLFRGRGDEQYF. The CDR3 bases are TGTGCCAGCAGTTTATTCAGGGGGCGAGGCGACGAGCAGTACTTC.

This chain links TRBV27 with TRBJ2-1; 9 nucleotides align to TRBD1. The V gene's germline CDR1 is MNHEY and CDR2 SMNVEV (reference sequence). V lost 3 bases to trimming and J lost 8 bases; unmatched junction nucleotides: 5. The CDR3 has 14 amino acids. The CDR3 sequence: CASSFRDRVHEQFF. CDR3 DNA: TGTGCCAGCAGTTTCCGGGACAGGGTTCATGAGCAGTTCTTC.

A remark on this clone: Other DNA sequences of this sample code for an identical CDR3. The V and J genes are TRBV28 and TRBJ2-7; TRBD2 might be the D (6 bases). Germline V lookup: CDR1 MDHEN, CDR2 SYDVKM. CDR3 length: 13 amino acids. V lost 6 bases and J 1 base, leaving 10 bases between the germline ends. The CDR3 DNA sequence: TGTGCCAGCAGGGGCGGAGGGTCCTACGAGCAGTACTTC. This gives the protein CASRGGGSYEQYF. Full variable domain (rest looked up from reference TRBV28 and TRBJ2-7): DVKVTQSSRYLVKRTGEKVFLECVQDMDHENMFWYRQDPGLGLRLIYFSYDVKMKEKGDIPEGYSVSREKKERFSLILESASTNQTSMYLCASRGGGSYEQYFGPGTRLTVT.

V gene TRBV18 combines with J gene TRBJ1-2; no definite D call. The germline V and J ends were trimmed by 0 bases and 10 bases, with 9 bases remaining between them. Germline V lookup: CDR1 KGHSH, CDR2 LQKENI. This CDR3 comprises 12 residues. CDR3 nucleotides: TGTGCCAGCTCACCACCGCACGGGGACTACACCTTC. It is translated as CASSPPHGDYTF. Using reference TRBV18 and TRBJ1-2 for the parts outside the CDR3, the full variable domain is NAGVMQNPRHLVRRRGQEARLRCSPMKGHSHVYWYRQLPEEGLKFMVYLQKENIIDESGMPKERFSAEFPKEGPSILRIQQVVRGDSAAYFCASSPPHGDYTFGSGTRLTVV.

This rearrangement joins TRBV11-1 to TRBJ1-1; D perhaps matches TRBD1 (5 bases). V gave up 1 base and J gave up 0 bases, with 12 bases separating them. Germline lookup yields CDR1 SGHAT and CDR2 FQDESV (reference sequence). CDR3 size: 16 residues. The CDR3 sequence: CASSLGQGIVNTEAFF. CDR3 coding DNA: TGTGCCAGCAGCTTAGGTCAGGGTATCGTGAACACTGAAGCTTTCTTT.